This is a list of T cell receptor beta chains from one sample in a study of T cell repertoires in cytomegalovirus infection. TCRdb processed the reads anew with MiXCR; each CDR3 protein has one entry. This sample has some 200,000 distinct CDR3 sequences, with around 20% found just once. The specimen was PBMCs. All receptors derive from a human donor in good health (CMV status not recorded). Some clones in this sample may be carry-over from other donors' samples. Each CDR3 is given with its conserved first and last residue.

j_call v_call cdr3_length cdr3_aa
TRBJ1-2 TRBV5-6 14 CASSLGQINYGYTF
TRBJ2-5 TRBV7-9 13 CASSRTSEETQYF
TRBJ1-5 TRBV6-5 15 CASSYRQPNNQPQHF
TRBJ2-2 TRBV19 16 CASTIPDRSGAGELFF
TRBJ1-2 TRBV7-2 12 CASSSTYYGYTF
TRBJ2-6 TRBV12-3/TRBV12-4 14 CASSIISGANVLTF
TRBJ2-7 TRBV4-3 14 CASSQKTYSYEQYF
TRBJ2-7 TRBV15 13 CATRGTATYEQYF
TRBJ2-7 TRBV6-5 15 CASSSSSGSPLEQYF
TRBJ1-6 TRBV6-5 14 CASSYFGDNSPLHF
TRBJ1-2 TRBV7-2 13 CASSLNRGSGYTF
TRBJ2-3 TRBV29-1 11 CTGTLTDTQYF
TRBJ2-2 TRBV12-3/TRBV12-4 14 CASKGREFTGELFF
TRBJ2-7 TRBV10-3 13 CAISEQGTYEQYF
TRBJ2-3 TRBV3-1 15 CASSQVGGGAGTQYF
TRBJ1-1 TRBV7-9 11 CASSSNTEAFF
TRBJ2-3 TRBV7-2 17 CASSLVGLAGKTDTQYF
TRBJ2-1 TRBV7-6 16 CASSLALTSGGDEQFF